Detailed here is one T cell receptor (beta chain). The data are from a study of blood T cell repertoires in COVID-19. With 2 bases clipped from V and 2 bases from J, the junction kept 5 bases outside the gene matches. The CDR3 sequence is 16 residues long. Germline CDR1 reads SGHRS; CDR2 reads YFSETQ. The protocol was immunoSEQ multiplex PCR, while the TCRdb copy is restricted to in-frame clones and leaves out a portion. The sample lists some 30,000 clones, approximately 86% occurring once. The genes are TRBV5-1 and TRBJ2-1; 9 bases are a match to TRBD2. This clonotype was obtained from a human donor in a cohort sampled during active COVID-19. The donor label of this sample is uncertain. Sequenced: peripheral blood. The CDR3 nucleotides read TGCGCCAGCAGCTTAACCGGGACTAGCCCCTACAATGAGCAGTTCTTC. Its protein is CASSLTGTSPYNEQFF.